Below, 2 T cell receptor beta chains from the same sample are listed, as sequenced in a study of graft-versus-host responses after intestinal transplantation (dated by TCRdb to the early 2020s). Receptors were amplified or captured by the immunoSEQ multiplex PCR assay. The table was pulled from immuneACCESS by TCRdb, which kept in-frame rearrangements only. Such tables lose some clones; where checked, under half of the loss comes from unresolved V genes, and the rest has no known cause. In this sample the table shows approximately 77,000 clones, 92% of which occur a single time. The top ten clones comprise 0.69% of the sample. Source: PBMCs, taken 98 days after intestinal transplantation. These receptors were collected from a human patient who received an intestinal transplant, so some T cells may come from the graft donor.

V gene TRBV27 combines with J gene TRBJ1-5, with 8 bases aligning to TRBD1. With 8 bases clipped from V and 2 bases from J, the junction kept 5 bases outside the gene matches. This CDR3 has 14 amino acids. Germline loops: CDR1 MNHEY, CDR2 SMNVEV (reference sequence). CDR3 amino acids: CASGQQGGNQPQHF. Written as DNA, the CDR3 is TGTGCCAGCGGACAACAGGGGGGCAATCAGCCCCAGCATTTT.

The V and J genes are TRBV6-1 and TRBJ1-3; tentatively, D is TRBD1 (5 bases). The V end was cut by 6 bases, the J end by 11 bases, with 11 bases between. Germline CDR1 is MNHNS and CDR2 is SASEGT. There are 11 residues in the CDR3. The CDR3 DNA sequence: TGTGCCAGCAGGGAGGGGTCCCCCATATATTTT. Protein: CASREGSPIYF.